The TCR beta chain under discussion was sequenced for a study of T cells after yellow fever vaccination. Across the study: Some fractions had low cell numbers, and these were prepared with SMART-Seq v4 Ultra Low Input. Study results and caveats: Repertoires sorted by FACS could include abundant clonotypes that are contaminants from the bulk population. The booster response re-showed most primary clones: around 95% CD4, 88% CD8.

Each CDR3 protein is one row after TCRdb ran MiXCR on the 5' RACE reads. The data show 340,000 or so distinct CDR3 sequences, approximately 12% seen once. This clonotype was found a few times. Antigen unknown. The CDR3 spans 14 residues. Trimming left V 0 bases short and J 3 bases short, with 7 bases between. Germline loops: CDR1 SGHTA, CDR2 FQGTGA. The chain carries TRBV7-3 and TRBJ2-3; D might be TRBD2 (5 bases). This clonotype was obtained from a man between 18 and 29 years old who received the YFV17D yellow fever vaccine. The source was CD4+ T cells sorted from PBMCs, collected 15 days after the yellow fever booster vaccination. The chain's CDR3 is CASSLTAATDTQYF. The DNA of the CDR3 is TGTGCCAGCAGCTTAACAGCGGCTACAGATACGCAGTATTTT.